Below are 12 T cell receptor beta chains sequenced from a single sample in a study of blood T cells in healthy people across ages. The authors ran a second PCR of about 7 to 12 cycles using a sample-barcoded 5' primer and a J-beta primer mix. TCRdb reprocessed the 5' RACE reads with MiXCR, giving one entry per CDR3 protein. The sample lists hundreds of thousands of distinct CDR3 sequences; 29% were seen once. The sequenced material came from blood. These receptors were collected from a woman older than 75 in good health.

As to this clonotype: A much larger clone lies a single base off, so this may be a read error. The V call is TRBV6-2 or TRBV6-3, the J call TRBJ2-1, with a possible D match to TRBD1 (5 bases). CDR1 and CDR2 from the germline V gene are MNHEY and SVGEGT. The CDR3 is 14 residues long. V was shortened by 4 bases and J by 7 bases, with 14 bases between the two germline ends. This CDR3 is CASSWAAGQNEQFF. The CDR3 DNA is TGTGCCAGCAGTTGGGCCGCAGGGCAGAATGAGCAGTTCTTC.

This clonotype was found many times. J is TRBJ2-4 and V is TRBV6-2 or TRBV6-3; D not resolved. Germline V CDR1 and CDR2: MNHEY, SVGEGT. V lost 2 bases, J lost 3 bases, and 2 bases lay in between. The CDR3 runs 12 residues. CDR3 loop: CASSYVKNIQYF. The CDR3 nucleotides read TGTGCCAGCAGTTACGTCAAAAACATTCAGTACTTC.

The CDR3, as DNA: TGTGCCAGCAGTTTCTACCCCCTTAATCTCACAGATACGCAGTATTTT. This translates into CASSFYPLNLTDTQYF. The chain is built from TRBV27 and TRBJ2-3; no definite D call. V was clipped by 3 bases and J by 2 bases, with 15 bases between them. CDR3 length: 16 amino acids. Per the germline V gene, CDR1 is MNHEY and CDR2 is SMNVEV (reference sequence).

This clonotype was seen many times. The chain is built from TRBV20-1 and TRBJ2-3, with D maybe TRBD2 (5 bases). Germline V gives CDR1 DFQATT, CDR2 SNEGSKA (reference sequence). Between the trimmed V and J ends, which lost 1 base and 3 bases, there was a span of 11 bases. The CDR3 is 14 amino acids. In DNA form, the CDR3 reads TGCAGTGCTAGAGTCTCGGGGAGAACAGATACGCAGTATTTT. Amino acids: CSARVSGRTDTQYF.

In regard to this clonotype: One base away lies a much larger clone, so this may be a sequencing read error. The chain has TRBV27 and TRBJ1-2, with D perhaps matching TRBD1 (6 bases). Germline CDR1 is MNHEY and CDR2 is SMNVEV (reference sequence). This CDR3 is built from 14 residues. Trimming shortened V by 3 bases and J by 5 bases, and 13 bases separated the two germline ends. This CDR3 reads CASSFRQVRYGYTF. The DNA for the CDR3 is TGTGCCAGCAGTTTCCGACAGGTAAGATATGGCTACACCTTC.

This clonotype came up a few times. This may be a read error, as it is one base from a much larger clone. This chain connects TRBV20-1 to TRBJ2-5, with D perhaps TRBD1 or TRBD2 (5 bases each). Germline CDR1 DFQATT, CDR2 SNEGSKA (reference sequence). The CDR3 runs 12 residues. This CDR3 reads CGPLGTWETQYF. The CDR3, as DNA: TGCGGCCCATTGGGGACCTGGGAGACCCAGTACTTC.

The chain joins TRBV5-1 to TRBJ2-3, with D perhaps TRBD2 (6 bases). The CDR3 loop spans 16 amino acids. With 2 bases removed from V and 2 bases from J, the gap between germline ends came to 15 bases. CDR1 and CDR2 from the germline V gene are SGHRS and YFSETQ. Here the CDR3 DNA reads TGCGCCAGCAGCTTCTCACTGGAGGGGCCCACAGATACGCAGTATTTT. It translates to CASSFSLEGPTDTQYF. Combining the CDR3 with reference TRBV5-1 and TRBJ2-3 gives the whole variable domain KAGVTQTPRYLIKTRGQQVTLSCSPISGHRSVSWYQQTPGQGLQFLFEYFSETQRNKGNFPGRFSGRQFSNSRSEMNVSTLELGDSALYLCASSFSLEGPTDTQYFGPGTRLTVL.

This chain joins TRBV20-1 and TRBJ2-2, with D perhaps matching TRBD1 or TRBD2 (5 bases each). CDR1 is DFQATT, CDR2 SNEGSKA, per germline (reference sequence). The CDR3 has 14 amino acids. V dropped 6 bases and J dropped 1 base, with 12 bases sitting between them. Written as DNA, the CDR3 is TGCAGTGCGAGGGGTTCCGGGAACACCGGGGAGCTGTTTTTT. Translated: CSARGSGNTGELFF.

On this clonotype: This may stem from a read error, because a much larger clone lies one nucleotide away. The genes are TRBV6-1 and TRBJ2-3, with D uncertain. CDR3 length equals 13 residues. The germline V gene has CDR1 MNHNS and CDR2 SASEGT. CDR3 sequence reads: CASSGQYTDTRYF. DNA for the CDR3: TGTGCCAGCAGTGGCCAGTACACAGATACGCGGTATTTT.

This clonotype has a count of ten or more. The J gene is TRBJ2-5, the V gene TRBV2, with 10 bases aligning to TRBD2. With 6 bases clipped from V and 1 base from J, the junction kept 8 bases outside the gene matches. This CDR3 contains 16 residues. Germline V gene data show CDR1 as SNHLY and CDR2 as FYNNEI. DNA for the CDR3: TGTGCCAGCAGATCCTATAGCGGGGGGATCCAAGAGACCCAGTACTTC. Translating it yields CASRSYSGGIQETQYF.

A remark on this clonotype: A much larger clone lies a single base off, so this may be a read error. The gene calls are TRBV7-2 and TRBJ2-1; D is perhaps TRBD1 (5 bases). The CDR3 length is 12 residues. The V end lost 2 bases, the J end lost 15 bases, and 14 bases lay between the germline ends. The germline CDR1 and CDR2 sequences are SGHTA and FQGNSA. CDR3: CASSLLGKGMFF. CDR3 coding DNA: TGTGCCAGCAGCTTATTAGGGAAGGGGATGTTCTTC.

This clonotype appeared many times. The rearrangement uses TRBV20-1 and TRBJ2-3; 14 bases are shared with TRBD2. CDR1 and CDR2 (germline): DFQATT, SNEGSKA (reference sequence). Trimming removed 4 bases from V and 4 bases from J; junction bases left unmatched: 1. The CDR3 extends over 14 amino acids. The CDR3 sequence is CSAMGLAGADTQYF. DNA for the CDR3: TGCAGTGCTATGGGACTAGCGGGAGCAGATACGCAGTATTTT.